Described below is a single TCR beta chain sequence and its context. Its cognate antigen is unknown. Produced via immunoSEQ multiplex PCR; TCRdb's table is partial and in-frame only. The sample consists of roughly 100,000 clones, about 89% of them appearing once. The data stem from a study of PD-1 blockade in classical Hodgkin lymphoma. Points from the study as a whole: Baseline diversity was lower in partial responders and progressors than complete responders. Baseline TCR diversity was reportedly lower in newly diagnosed patients than in healthy donors. It was reported as lower still in relapsed/refractory patients.

Each of the patients experienced relapse following autologous stem cell transplantation, and their brentuximab vedotin exposure differed. This specimen consisted of peripheral blood mononuclear cells (PBMCs), obtained before the second cycle of nivolumab. This TCR was recovered from a human donor with classical Hodgkin lymphoma.

The CDR3 protein is CASSFDETNEKLFF. The CDR3 nucleotides read TGTGCCAGCAGTTTTGACGAAACTAATGAAAAACTGTTTTTT. The rearrangement uses TRBV2 and TRBJ1-4; D is ambiguous. The ends were cut back, 5 bases at V and 1 base at J, with 8 bases in the middle. The CDR3 has 14 amino acids. Germline V gene sequence: CDR1 SNHLY, CDR2 FYNNEI.